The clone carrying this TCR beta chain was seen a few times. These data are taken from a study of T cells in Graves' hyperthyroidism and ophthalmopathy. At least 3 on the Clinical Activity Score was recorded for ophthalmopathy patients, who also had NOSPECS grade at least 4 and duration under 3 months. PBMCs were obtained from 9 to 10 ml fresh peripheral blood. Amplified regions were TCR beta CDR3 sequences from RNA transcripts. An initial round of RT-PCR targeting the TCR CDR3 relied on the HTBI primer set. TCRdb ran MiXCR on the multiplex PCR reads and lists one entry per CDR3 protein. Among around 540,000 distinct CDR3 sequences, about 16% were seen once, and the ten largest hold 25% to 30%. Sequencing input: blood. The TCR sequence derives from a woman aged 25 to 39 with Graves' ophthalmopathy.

The CDR3 nucleotides read TGTGCCACCAGCAAGTTGCAGGGCACTGAAGCTTTCTTT. Encoded protein: CATSKLQGTEAFF. The chain couples TRBV15 to TRBJ1-1; D perhaps matches TRBD1 (5 bases). Per germline, CDR1 LNHNV and CDR2 YYDKDF (reference sequence). The CDR3 covers 13 residues. With 4 bases removed from V and 4 bases from J, the gap between germline ends came to 10 bases.